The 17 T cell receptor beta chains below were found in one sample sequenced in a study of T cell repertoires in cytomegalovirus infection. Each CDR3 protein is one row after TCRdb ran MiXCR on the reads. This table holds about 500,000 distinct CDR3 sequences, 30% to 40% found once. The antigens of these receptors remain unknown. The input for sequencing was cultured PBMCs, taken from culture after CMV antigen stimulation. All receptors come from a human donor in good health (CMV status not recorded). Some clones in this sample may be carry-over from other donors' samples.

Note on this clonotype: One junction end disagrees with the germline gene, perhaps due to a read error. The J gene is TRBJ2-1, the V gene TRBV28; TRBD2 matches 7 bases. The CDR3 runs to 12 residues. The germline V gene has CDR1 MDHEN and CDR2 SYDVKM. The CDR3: CASSLGDYPFLF. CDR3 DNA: TGTGCCAGCAGTTTAGGGGACTACCCCTTCCTCTTC.

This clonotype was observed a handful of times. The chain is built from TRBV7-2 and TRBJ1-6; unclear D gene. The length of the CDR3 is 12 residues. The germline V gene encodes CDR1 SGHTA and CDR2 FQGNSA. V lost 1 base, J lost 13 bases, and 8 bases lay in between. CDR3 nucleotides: TGTGCCAGCAGCTTAGACGTGGCGCCCCTCCACTTT. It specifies CASSLDVAPLHF.

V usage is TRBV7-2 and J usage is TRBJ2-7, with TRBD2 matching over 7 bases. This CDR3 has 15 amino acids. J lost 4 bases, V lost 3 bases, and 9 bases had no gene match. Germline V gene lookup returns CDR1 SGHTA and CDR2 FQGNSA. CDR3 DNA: TGTGCCAGCAGCTTTATACTAGCTAGCGGTTACGAGCAGTACTTC. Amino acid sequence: CASSFILASGYEQYF.

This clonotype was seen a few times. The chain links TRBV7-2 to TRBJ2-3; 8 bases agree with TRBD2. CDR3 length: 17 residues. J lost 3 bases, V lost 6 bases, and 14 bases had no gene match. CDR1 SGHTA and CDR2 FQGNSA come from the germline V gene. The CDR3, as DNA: TGTGCCAGCAGACCTTCGCGGACTAGCAGGAGAACAGATACGCAGTATTTT. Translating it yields CASRPSRTSRRTDTQYF.

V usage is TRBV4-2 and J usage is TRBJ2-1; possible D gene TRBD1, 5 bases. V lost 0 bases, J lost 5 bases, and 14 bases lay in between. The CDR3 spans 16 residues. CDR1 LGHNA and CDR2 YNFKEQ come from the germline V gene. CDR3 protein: CASSQEVDSRHNEQFF. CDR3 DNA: TGTGCCAGCAGCCAAGAGGTAGACAGTAGACACAATGAGCAGTTCTTC.

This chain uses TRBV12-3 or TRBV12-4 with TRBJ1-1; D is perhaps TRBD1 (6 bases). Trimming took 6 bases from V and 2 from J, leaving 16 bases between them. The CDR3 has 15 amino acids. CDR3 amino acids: CASRHQQGINTEAFF. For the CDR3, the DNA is TGTGCCAGCAGACACCAACAGGGAATAAACACTGAAGCTTTCTTT.

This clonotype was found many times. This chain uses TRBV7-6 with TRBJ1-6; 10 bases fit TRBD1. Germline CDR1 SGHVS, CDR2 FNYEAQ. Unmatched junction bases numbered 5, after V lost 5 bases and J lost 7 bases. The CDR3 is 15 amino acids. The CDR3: CASSPDRGRNSPLHF. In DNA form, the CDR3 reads TGTGCCAGCAGCCCCGACAGGGGGCGAAATTCACCCCTCCACTTT.

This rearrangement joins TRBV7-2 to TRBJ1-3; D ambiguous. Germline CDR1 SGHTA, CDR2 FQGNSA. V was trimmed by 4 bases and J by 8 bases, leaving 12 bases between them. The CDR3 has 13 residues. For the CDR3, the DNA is TGTGCCAGCAGCTCCGCATGGGCAGACACCATATATTTT. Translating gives CASSSAWADTIYF.

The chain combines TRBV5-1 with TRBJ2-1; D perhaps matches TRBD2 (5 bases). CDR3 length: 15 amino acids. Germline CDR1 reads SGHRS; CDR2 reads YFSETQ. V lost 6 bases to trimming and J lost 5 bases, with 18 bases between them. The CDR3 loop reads CASNGGLAQNNEQFF. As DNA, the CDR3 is TGCGCCAGCAATGGTGGATTAGCGCAGAACAATGAGCAGTTCTTC.

CDR3 region: CASSSRNEAFF. The CDR3 region has the DNA TGTGCCAGCAGCTCCCGGAACGAAGCTTTCTTT. This rearrangement joins TRBV12-3 or TRBV12-4 to TRBJ1-1; no definite D call. V dropped 6 bases and J dropped 8 bases, with 10 bases sitting between them. This CDR3 comprises 11 residues.

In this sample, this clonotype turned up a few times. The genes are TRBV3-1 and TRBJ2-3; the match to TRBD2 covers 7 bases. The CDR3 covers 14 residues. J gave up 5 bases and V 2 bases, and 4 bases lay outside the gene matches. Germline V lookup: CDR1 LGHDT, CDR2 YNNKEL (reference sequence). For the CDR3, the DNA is TGTGCCAGCAGCCAATCAGCGGGGAGAGATACGCAGTATTTT. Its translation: CASSQSAGRDTQYF.

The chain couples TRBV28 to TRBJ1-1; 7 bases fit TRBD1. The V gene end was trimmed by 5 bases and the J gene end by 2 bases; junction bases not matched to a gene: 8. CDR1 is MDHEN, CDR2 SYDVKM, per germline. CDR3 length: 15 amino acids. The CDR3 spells CASSTTGTANTEAFF. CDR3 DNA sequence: TGTGCCAGCAGTACCACCGGGACAGCCAACACTGAAGCTTTCTTT.

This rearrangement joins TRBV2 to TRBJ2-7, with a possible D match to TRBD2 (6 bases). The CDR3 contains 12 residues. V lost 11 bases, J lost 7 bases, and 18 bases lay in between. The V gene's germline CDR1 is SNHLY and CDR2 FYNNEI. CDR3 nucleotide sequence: TGTGCCGGGAAGTCCGGGACTCAGGAGCAGTACGTC. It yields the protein CAGKSGTQEQYV.

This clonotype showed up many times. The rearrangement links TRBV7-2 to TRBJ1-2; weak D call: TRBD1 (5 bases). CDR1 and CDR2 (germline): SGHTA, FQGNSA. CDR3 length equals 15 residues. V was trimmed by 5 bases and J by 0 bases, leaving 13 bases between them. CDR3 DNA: TGTGCCAGCAGCGAAGGCCCAGGGCCTAACTATGGCTACACCTTC. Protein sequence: CASSEGPGPNYGYTF.

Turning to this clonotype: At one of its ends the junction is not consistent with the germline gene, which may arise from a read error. The CDR3 spells CASSVDLLSGGRVSF. The DNA for the CDR3 is TGTGCCAGCAGCGTAGACCTCCTATCGGGCGGGAGGGTGTCATTT. The gene calls are TRBV9 and TRBJ2-3, with TRBD2 identical over 9 bases. The CDR3 extends over 15 amino acids. Germline CDR1 is SGDLS and CDR2 is YYNGEE.

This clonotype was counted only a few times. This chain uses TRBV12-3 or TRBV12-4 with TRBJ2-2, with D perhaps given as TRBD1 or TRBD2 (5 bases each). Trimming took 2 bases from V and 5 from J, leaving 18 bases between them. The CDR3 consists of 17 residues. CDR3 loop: CASSLLRGRALTGELFF. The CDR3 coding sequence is TGTGCCAGCAGTTTACTCCGGGGCAGGGCTCTGACCGGGGAGCTGTTTTTT.

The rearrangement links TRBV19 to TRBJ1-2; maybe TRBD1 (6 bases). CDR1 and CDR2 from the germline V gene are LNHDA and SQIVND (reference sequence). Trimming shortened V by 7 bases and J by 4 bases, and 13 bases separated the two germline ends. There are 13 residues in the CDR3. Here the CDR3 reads CASTRGGLYGYTF. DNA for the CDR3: TGTGCCAGTACCCGGGGGGGCCTCTATGGCTACACCTTC. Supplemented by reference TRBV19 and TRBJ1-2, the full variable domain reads DGGITQSPKYLFRKEGQNVTLSCEQNLNHDAMYWYRQDPGQGLRLIYYSQIVNDFQKGDIAEGYSVSREKKESFPLTVTSAQKNPTAFYLCASTRGGLYGYTFGSGTRLTVV.